The 17 T cell receptor beta chains presented below share a single source sample, sequenced in a study of blood T cell dynamics during melanoma immunotherapy. The time point here: week 3, after first cycle of checkpoint inhibitor. The method was immunoSEQ multiplex PCR; TCRdb's version includes in-frame clones alone and lacks a portion of them. Found here are several thousand clones, around 90% of them singletons; the top ten hold approximately 5.1%. Specimen: blood, collected from a patient treated with checkpoint blockade. Receptors were obtained from a human donor with melanoma.

This clone was observed a handful of times. DNA of the CDR3: TGTGCCAGCAGTTTGAGGGCATCTCGTAATCAGCCCCAGCATTTT. It codes for CASSLRASRNQPQHF. The V and J genes are TRBV28 and TRBJ1-5; D not resolved. Trimming took 3 bases from V and 4 from J, leaving 13 bases between them. The CDR3 is made up of 15 amino acids. Germline CDR1 and CDR2: MDHEN and SYDVKM.

The genes are TRBV5-4 and TRBJ2-3, with D hard to call. Germline CDR1 reads SGHNT; CDR2 reads YYREEE (reference sequence). This CDR3 has 14 amino acids. V was shortened by 4 bases and J by 2 bases, with 11 bases between the two germline ends. The CDR3 DNA reads as TGTGCCAGCAGCCTTTCAATCAACACAGATACGCAGTATTTT. Its translation is CASSLSINTDTQYF.

The J gene is TRBJ1-5, the V gene TRBV27; TRBD1 matches 12 bases. V shed 3 bases, J shed 6 bases, and the junction held 9 bases outside the gene matches. This CDR3 region has 17 residues. Germline V gene data show CDR1 as MNHEY and CDR2 as SMNVEV (reference sequence). CDR3 nucleotides: TGTGCCAGCAGTTTGATAACCGGGACAGGGGGCACTCAGCCCCAGCATTTT. Translating gives CASSLITGTGGTQPQHF.

The gene calls are TRBV28 and TRBJ2-5; the D call may be TRBD1 or TRBD2 (5 bases each). Germline CDR1 and CDR2: MDHEN and SYDVKM. The CDR3 length is 12 residues. V lost 6 bases to trimming and J lost 7 bases, with 12 bases between them. CDR3: CASRSHGGTQYF. CDR3 bases: TGTGCCAGCAGATCTCATGGGGGGACCCAGTACTTC. Together with reference TRBV28 and TRBJ2-5, the CDR3 gives the full variable domain: DVKVTQSSRYLVKRTGEKVFLECVQDMDHENMFWYRQDPGLGLRLIYFSYDVKMKEKGDIPEGYSVSREKKERFSLILESASTNQTSMYLCASRSHGGTQYFGPGTRLLVL.

The rearrangement uses TRBV18 and TRBJ1-2; TRBD1 agrees at 8 bases. V was pared by 3 bases and J by 6 bases, with 6 bases of the junction left unmatched. Germline V lookup: CDR1 KGHSH, CDR2 LQKENI. The CDR3 contains 14 residues. Here the CDR3 reads CASSPGGQAHGYTF. Here the CDR3 DNA reads TGTGCCAGCTCACCGGGGGGACAGGCCCATGGCTACACCTTC.

The V gene is TRBV9, the J gene TRBJ1-3; D may be TRBD1 (6 bases). The length of the CDR3 is 17 residues. V was cut by 0 bases and J by 3 bases, with 16 bases left in between. Germline lookup yields CDR1 SGDLS and CDR2 YYNGEE. CDR3 coding DNA: TGTGCCAGCAGCGTAGGGGTCAAGGGGGGTTTTGGAAACACCATATATTTT. This codes for CASSVGVKGGFGNTIYF.

This chain links TRBV11-2 with TRBJ1-1; no clear D gene. Trimming removed 2 bases from V and 6 bases from J, with 4 bases in between. This CDR3 is built from 11 residues. From germline, CDR1 is SGHAT and CDR2 FQNNGV. DNA of the CDR3: TGTGCCAGCAGCTTACTGTCTGAAGCTTTCTTT. Its translation is CASSLLSEAFF.

This chain connects TRBV7-8 to TRBJ2-1, with 13 bases matching TRBD2. CDR1 and CDR2 from the germline V gene are SGHVS and FQNEAQ. With 5 bases clipped from V and 1 base from J, the junction kept 14 bases outside the gene matches. The length of the CDR3 is 20 residues. CDR3 in DNA: TGTGCCAGCAGCCTTAGAGGAGGACTAGCGGGGGCCCGTTCCTACAATGAGCAGTTCTTC. It codes for CASSLRGGLAGARSYNEQFF.

This chain links TRBV29-1 with TRBJ1-3, with D perhaps matching TRBD1 (6 bases). This CDR3 is 15 amino acids long. Trimming removed 4 bases from V and 3 bases from J, with 16 bases in between. CDR1 is SQVTM, CDR2 ANQGSEA, per germline. The CDR3 region has the DNA TGCAGCGTTGCGTCCGTTACAGGGCTTGGAAACACCATATATTTT. Residues: CSVASVTGLGNTIYF.

The chain has TRBV2 and TRBJ1-5, with TRBD1 as a possible D gene (6 bases). This CDR3 region has 14 residues. Germline V gene lookup returns CDR1 SNHLY and CDR2 FYNNEI. Trimming removed 7 bases at V and 2 bases at J, with 12 bases between. The DNA for the CDR3 is TGTGCCAGCACTCTACAGGGTCGCAATCAGCCCCAGCATTTT. Translating it yields CASTLQGRNQPQHF.

The chain uses TRBV9 and TRBJ1-2; 7 bases agree with TRBD1. V was pared by 4 bases and J by 6 bases, with 21 bases of the junction left unmatched. This CDR3 is 18 amino acids long. CDR1 and CDR2 (germline): SGDLS, YYNGEE. The CDR3 spells CASSRPDRVNIQGHGYTF. The CDR3 nucleotides read TGTGCCAGCAGCCGACCTGACAGGGTTAATATTCAGGGGCATGGCTACACCTTC.

The CDR3: CASSSGQGNTEAFF. In nucleotides, the CDR3 is TGTGCCAGCAGCTCGGGACAGGGGAACACTGAAGCTTTCTTT. This chain uses TRBV4-2 with TRBJ1-1, with TRBD1 identical over 9 bases. J gave up 1 base and V 5 bases, and 2 bases lay outside the gene matches. CDR3 length equals 14 residues. The germline gives CDR1 LGHNA, CDR2 YNFKEQ.

The chain has TRBV28 and TRBJ1-1; 7 positions agree with TRBD1. This CDR3 spans 16 amino acids. J gave up 6 bases and V 5 bases, and 15 bases lay outside the gene matches. Germline CDR1 reads MDHEN; CDR2 reads SYDVKM. The chain's CDR3 is CASSSGDSGLEAEAFF. The CDR3 nucleotides are TGTGCCAGCAGTAGTGGGGACAGTGGACTAGAGGCTGAAGCTTTCTTT.

The sample holds a few counts of this clone. The CDR3 region has the DNA TGTGCCAGCAGCCCTTATACAGGGGGCGTTCAGCCCCAGCATTTT. Translation gives CASSPYTGGVQPQHF. The rearrangement joins TRBV6-5 to TRBJ1-5; TRBD1 matches 9 bases. Germline-derived CDR1 and CDR2 are MNHEY and SVGAGI. Trimming cost V 6 bases and J 6 bases; bases outside gene matches: 9. CDR3 length: 15 amino acids.

This sequence joins TRBV5-1 and TRBJ1-6; D gene ambiguous. Trimming stripped 4 bases from V and 7 bases from J, with 15 bases between. Germline V lookup: CDR1 SGHRS, CDR2 YFSETQ. The CDR3 consists of 15 residues. The DNA for the CDR3 is TGCGCCAGCAGCCTGGGTGTGCTTGGAAATTCACCCCTCCACTTT. The encoded protein is CASSLGVLGNSPLHF.

J is TRBJ1-1 and V is TRBV27; D might be TRBD1 (5 bases). The germline V gene encodes CDR1 MNHEY and CDR2 SMNVEV (reference sequence). Trimming stripped 6 bases from V and 8 bases from J, with 13 bases between. CDR3 length equals 12 residues. CDR3 sequence: CASSPPGREAFF. The DNA for the CDR3 is TGTGCCAGCAGCCCTCCAGGGAGAGAAGCTTTCTTT.

This clone has just a few counts. The chain combines TRBV14 with TRBJ2-2; the match to TRBD1 covers 8 bases. Germline V gene lookup returns CDR1 SGHDN and CDR2 FVKESK. The length of the CDR3 is 16 residues. The J segment lost 6 bases and the V segment lost 1 base, leaving 7 bases of the junction unmatched. DNA of the CDR3: TGTGCCAGCAGCCAAGTAGGACAGGGAAGAGCCGGGGAGCTGTTTTTT. Residues: CASSQVGQGRAGELFF. Full variable domain (rest looked up from reference TRBV14 and TRBJ2-2): EAGVTQFPSHSVIEKGQTVTLRCDPISGHDNLYWYRRVMGKEIKFLLHFVKESKQDESGMPNNRFLAERTGGTYSTLKVQPAELEDSGVYFCASSQVGQGRAGELFFGEGSRLTVL.